This TCR beta chain was sequenced during a study of human T cells and chemical hapten exposure. About the study: Patients, predominantly female, presented with alopecia areata, totalis or universalis. Study results and caveats: A positive correlation with patch test score was found for PT1 expanded TCR counts.

The time point: patch test 3, about 24 weeks after DPC sensitization. The treatment was: therapeutic diphenylcyclopropenone sensitization with weekly scalp DPC. In TCRdb, the RACE reads were re-called with MiXCR into one record per CDR3 protein. The data contain 150,000 to 200,000 distinct CDR3 sequences, about 27% of them singletons. A few counts support this clonotype. The antigen remains undetermined. The specimen comprised whole blood, sampled in connection with sensitization to the hapten diphenylcyclopropenone (DPC). The receptor's source is a woman under 30 with alopecia areata. Some clones in this sample may be carry-over from other donors' samples.

The CDR3, as DNA: TGCGCCAGCAGCCAAGTACTAGCGGGAAACTACGAGCAGTACTTC. Its translation is CASSQVLAGNYEQYF. This rearrangement joins TRBV4-1 to TRBJ2-7, with 10 bases lining up with TRBD2. Trimming removed 1 base from V and 3 bases from J; junction bases left unmatched: 3. There are 15 residues in the CDR3. The germline V gene has CDR1 MGHRA and CDR2 YSYEKL.